This T cell receptor (beta chain) comes out of a study of OX40 agonist ivuxolimab in advanced cancers. Study information: Treatment of patients was with ivuxolimab, an agonistic anti-OX40 (CD134) antibody. Partial response was recorded in three patients: one hepatocellular carcinoma and two cutaneous melanoma cases.

Per the germline V gene, CDR1 is SGHTA and CDR2 is FQGNSA. The ends were cut back, 5 bases at V and 2 bases at J, with 5 bases in the middle. This CDR3 contains 12 residues. Assay: immunoSEQ multiplex PCR; the TCRdb copy retains only in-frame clones and omits some. The data show around 16,000 clones, approximately 86% seen once. This sequence joins TRBV7-2 and TRBJ2-3; D gene unclear. The sequence derives from an adult with an advanced solid tumor such as melanoma, head and neck, liver or kidney cancer. Sequencing used CD4+ or CD8+ T cells sorted from blood, obtained in a trial of the OX40 agonist ivuxolimab. The CDR3 DNA sequence: TGTGCCAGCAGCGCTATCACAGATACGCAGTATTTT. This sequence encodes CASSAITDTQYF.